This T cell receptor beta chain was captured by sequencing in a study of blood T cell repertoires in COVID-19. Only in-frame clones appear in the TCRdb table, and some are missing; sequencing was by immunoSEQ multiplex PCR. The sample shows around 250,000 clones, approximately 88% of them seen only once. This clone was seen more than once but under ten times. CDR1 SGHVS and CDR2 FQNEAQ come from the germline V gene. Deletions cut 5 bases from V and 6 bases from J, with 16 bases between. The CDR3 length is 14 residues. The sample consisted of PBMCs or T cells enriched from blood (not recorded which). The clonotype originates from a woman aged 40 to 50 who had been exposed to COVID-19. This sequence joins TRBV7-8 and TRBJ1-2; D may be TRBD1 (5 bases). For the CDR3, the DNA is TGTGCCAGCAGCCCTCCTACGGGGGTTCATGGCTACACCTTC. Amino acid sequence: CASSPPTGVHGYTF.